The entry below gives a single T cell receptor (beta chain) sequence along with its context. Its specificity is unknown. This entry comes from a study of pediatric ulcerative colitis. The junction had 8 bases not matched to a gene; V was cut back by 1 base and J by 6 bases. The CDR3 has 16 amino acids. Per germline, CDR1 LNHDA and CDR2 SQIVND (reference sequence). Study findings and constraints: Rectal repertoires separated controls, mild-moderate and acute severe colitis. Ulcerative colitis patients shared more blood-rectal clones than controls. Substantially fewer templates came from a couple of patients' blood samples.

The rectum was sampled with one to two pinch biopsies at colonoscopy. The table came from immunoSEQ multiplex PCR; TCRdb's copy has only in-frame clones and leaves some out. The data show fewer than 30,000 clones, with approximately 71% seen just once and approximately 8% held by the top ten. Sequenced: gut tissue. The V gene is TRBV19, the J gene TRBJ2-1; TRBD2 aligns across 8 bases. The sequence was collected from a boy aged 10-17 years with severe ulcerative colitis. The CDR3 loop reads CASSIGGGRSGNEQFF. CDR3 DNA sequence: TGTGCCAGTAGTATAGGTGGCGGGAGGTCGGGCAATGAGCAGTTCTTC.